The clone carrying this T cell receptor beta chain was seen a few times. Per the authors' pipeline: The authors estimated nucleated cell counts from reference gene primer amplification. Repertoires were generated with immunoSEQ multiplex PCR, while TCRdb's copy carries only in-frame clones and drops some. Clone size and the V and J calls come from that table; the DNA yielded D and trimming. This table has some 40,000 clones, roughly 82% appearing once. This sample stems from a study of blood T cell repertoires in COVID-19. About the research overall: Whether acute or convalescent, the COVID-19 samples came from the United States, Italy and Spain. Sample material is recorded as cDNA or gDNA derived from T cells, B-cell-depleted T cells, or PBMCs.

With 3 bases removed from V and 3 bases from J, the gap between germline ends came to 9 bases. The CDR3 covers 13 residues. The germline CDR1 and CDR2 sequences are MGHRA and YSYEKL. Sequenced: peripheral blood. The receptor was derived from a man aged 45-60 years with active or convalescent COVID-19. The V call is TRBV4-1, the J call TRBJ2-7; D is possibly TRBD1 (5 bases). The CDR3 loop is CASSQGQNYEQYF. The CDR3 nucleotides are TGCGCCAGCAGCCAGGGGCAAAACTACGAGCAGTACTTC.